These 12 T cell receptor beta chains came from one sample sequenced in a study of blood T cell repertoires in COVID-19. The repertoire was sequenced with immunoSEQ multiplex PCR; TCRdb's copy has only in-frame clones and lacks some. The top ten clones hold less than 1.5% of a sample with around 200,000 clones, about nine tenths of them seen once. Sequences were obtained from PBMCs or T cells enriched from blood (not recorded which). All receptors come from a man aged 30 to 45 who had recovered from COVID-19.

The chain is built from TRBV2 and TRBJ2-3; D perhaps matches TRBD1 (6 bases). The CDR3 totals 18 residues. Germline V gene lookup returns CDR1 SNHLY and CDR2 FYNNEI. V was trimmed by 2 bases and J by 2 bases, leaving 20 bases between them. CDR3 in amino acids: CASSEWSPTDRFTDTQYF. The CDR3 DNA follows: TGTGCCAGCAGTGAATGGTCCCCCACTGACAGGTTCACAGATACGCAGTATTTT.

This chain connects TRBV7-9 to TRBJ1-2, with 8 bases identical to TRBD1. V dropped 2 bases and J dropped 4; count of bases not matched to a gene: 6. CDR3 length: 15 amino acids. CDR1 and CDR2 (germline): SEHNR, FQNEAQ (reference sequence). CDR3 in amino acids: CASSLMDREAYGYTF. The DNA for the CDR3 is TGTGCCAGCAGCTTAATGGACAGGGAAGCCTATGGCTACACCTTC.

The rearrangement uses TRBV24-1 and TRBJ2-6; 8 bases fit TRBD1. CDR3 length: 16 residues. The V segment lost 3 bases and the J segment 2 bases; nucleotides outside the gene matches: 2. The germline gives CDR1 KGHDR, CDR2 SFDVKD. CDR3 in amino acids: CATSDRGQAGANVLTF. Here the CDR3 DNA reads TGTGCCACCAGTGATCGGGGACAGGCTGGGGCCAACGTCCTGACTTTC.

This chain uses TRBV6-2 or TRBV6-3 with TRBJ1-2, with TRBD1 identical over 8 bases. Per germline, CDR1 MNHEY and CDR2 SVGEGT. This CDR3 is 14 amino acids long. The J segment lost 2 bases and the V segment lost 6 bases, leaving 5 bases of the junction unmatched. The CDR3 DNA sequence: TGTGCCAGCAGCCCCCGGGACAGGAACTATGGCTACACCTTC. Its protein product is CASSPRDRNYGYTF.

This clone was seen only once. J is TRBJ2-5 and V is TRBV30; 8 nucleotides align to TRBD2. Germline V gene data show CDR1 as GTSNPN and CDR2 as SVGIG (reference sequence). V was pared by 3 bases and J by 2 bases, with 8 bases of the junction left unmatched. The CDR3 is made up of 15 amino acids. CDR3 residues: CAWREGLAPQETQYF. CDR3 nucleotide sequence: TGTGCCTGGAGGGAAGGACTAGCTCCGCAAGAGACCCAGTACTTC.

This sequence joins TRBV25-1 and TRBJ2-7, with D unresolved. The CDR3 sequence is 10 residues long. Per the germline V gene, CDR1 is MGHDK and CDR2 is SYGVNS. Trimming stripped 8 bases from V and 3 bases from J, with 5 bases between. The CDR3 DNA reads TGTGCCAGCCAGGACTACGAGCAGTACTTC. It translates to CASQDYEQYF.

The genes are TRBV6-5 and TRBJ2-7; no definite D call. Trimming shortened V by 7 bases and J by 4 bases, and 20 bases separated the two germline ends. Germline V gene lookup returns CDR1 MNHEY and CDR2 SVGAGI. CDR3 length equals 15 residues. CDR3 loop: CASTLPLRLGYEQYF. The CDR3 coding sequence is TGTGCCAGCACTCTCCCTTTGCGGTTAGGTTACGAGCAGTACTTC.

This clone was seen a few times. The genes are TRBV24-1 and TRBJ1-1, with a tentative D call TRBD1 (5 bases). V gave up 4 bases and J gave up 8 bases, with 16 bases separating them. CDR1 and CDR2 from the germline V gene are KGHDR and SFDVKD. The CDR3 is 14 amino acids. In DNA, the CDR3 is TGTGCCACCAGTGACCCGGACACCAAGGCCGAAGCTTTCTTT. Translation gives CATSDPDTKAEAFF.

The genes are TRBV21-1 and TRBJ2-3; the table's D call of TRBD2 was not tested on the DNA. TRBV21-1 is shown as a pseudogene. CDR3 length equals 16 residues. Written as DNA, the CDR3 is TGTGCCAGCAGCAAAGGACTAGCGGGGGCCTCAGATACGCAGTATTTT. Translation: CASSKGLAGASDTQYF.

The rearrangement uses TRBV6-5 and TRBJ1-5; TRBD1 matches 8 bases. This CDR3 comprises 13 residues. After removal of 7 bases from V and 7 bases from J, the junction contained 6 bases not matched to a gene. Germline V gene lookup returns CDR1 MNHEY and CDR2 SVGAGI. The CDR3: CASKVQGDQPQHF. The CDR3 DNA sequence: TGTGCCAGCAAAGTACAGGGGGACCAGCCCCAGCATTTT.

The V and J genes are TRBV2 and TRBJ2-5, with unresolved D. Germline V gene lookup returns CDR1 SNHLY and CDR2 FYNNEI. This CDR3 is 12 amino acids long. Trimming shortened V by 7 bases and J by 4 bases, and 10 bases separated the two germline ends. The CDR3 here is CASTSSGETQYF. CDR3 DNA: TGTGCCAGCACCTCATCGGGAGAGACCCAGTACTTC.

The DNA for the CDR3 is TGTGCCAGCAGCGTATCGGGACAGCTAAGGGGCAATGAGCAGTTCTTC. Translating gives CASSVSGQLRGNEQFF. The chain joins TRBV9 to TRBJ2-1, with 7 nucleotides matching TRBD1. CDR3 size: 16 residues. The V gene's germline CDR1 is SGDLS and CDR2 YYNGEE. The J segment lost 6 bases and the V segment lost 1 base, leaving 10 bases of the junction unmatched.